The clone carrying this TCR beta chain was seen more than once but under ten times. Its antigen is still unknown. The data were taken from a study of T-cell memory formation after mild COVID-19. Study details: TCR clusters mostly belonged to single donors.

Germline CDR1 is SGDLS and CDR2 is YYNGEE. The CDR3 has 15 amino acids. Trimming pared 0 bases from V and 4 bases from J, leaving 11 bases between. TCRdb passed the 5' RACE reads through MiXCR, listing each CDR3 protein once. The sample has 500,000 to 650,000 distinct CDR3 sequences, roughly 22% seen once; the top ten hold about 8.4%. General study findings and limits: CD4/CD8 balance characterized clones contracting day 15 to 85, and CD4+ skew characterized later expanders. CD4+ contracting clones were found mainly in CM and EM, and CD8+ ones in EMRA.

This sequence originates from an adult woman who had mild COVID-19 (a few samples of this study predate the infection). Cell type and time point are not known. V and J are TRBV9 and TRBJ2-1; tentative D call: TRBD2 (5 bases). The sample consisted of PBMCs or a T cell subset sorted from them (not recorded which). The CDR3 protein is CASSVGLAAYNEQFF. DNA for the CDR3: TGTGCCAGCAGCGTAGGGCTAGCAGCGTACAATGAGCAGTTCTTC.